This T cell receptor beta chain was documented in a study of blood T cell repertoires in COVID-19. On the study more broadly: Sites in the United States, Italy and Spain provided acute and convalescent COVID-19 samples. Nucleic acid was either cDNA or gDNA, and it came from T cells, B-cell-depleted T cells, or PBMCs.

Profiling relied on immunoSEQ multiplex PCR, and the TCRdb table lists in-frame clones only, not all of them. This sample carries 60,000 to 95,000 clones, about nine tenths of them seen once, and the ten largest clones take less than 7%. CDR1 is KGHSH and CDR2 is LQKENI in the germline V gene. V shed 3 bases and J shed 6 bases, with 17 bases lying between them. There are 15 residues in the CDR3. This clone was recorded only once. The TCR was taken from a woman in her 50s with acute or convalescent COVID-19. Material: peripheral blood. This rearrangement joins TRBV18 to TRBJ1-1, with D unclear. This CDR3 reads CASSPLEAPTSEAFF. DNA of the CDR3: TGTGCCAGCTCACCCCTCGAGGCCCCTACCTCTGAAGCTTTCTTT.